This T cell receptor (beta chain) comes out of a study of CD8 T cells in Susac syndrome. Study details: Among the sequenced Susac syndrome patients, about six had active disease while 8 or 9 were in remission.

The CDR3 runs to 14 residues. The germline V and J ends were trimmed by 0 bases and 5 bases, with 10 bases remaining between them. Germline V gene data show CDR1 as DFQATT and CDR2 as SNEGSKA (reference sequence). An input of 0.5 to 1 ug of RNA was subjected to reverse transcription using random hexamers. TCRdb redid the calling of the immunoSEQ multiplex PCR reads with MiXCR, one entry per CDR3 protein. The sample has 120,000 or so distinct CDR3 sequences, 85% to 95% seen once. TCR beta sequences were obtained from blood CD8+ and CD4+ T cells. Sequenced: CD8+ T cells from PBMCs. This sequence was found in a human donor with Susac syndrome. The rearrangement links TRBV20-1 to TRBJ2-2, with a possible D match to TRBD1 (5 bases). The CDR3 here is CSARDLQGTGELFF. The DNA for the CDR3 is TGCAGTGCTAGAGATCTGCAGGGAACCGGGGAGCTGTTTTTT.